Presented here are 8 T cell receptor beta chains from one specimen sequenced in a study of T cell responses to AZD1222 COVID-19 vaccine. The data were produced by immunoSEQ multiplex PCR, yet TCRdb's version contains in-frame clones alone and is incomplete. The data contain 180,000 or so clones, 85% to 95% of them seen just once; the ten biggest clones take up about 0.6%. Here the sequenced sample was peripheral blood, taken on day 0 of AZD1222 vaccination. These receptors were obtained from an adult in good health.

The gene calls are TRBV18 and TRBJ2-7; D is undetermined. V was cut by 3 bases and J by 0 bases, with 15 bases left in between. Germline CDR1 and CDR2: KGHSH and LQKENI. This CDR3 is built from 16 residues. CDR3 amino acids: CASSPPIHTSSYEQYF. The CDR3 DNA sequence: TGTGCCAGCTCACCCCCCATCCACACGAGCTCCTACGAGCAGTACTTC.

The CDR3 protein is CASSPSSQGAGGNTEAFF. CDR3 nucleotide sequence: TGTGCCAGCTCACCGTCTTCACAGGGGGCGGGTGGGAACACTGAAGCTTTCTTT. The rearrangement links TRBV18 to TRBJ1-1, with TRBD1 identical over 9 bases. Germline trimming cut 3 bases from V and 1 base from J; bases unmatched to any gene: 12. Germline-derived CDR1 and CDR2 are KGHSH and LQKENI. The CDR3 consists of 18 residues.

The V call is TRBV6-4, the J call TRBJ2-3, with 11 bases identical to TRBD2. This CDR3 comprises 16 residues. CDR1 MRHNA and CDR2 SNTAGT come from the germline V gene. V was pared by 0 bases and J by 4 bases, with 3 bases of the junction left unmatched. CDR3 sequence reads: CASSDSSGRGPDTQYF. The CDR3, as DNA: TGTGCCAGCAGTGACTCTAGCGGGAGGGGCCCAGATACGCAGTATTTT.

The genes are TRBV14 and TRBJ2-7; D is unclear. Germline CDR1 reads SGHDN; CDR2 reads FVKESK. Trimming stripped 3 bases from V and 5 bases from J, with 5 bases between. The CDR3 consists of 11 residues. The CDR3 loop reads CASSQGNEQYF. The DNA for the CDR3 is TGTGCCAGCAGCCAGGGGAACGAGCAGTACTTC.

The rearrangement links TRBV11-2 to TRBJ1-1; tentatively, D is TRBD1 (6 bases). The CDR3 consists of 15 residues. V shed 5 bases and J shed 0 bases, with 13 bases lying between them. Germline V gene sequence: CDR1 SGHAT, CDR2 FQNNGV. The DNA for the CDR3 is TGTGCCAGCAGCATGGACAGTTGGGTGAACACTGAAGCTTTCTTT. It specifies CASSMDSWVNTEAFF.

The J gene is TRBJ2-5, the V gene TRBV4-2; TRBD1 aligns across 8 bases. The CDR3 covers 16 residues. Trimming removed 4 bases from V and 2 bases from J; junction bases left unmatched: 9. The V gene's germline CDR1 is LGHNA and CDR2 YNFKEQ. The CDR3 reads CASSPIHRGLQETQYF. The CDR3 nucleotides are TGTGCCAGCAGCCCTATTCACAGGGGGTTGCAAGAGACCCAGTACTTC.

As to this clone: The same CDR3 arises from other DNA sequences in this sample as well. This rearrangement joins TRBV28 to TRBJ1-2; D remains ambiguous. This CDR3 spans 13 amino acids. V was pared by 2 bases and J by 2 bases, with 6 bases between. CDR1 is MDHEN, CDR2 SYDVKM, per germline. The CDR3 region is CASSLTGNYGYTF. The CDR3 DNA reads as TGTGCCAGCAGTTTAACGGGCAACTATGGCTACACCTTC.

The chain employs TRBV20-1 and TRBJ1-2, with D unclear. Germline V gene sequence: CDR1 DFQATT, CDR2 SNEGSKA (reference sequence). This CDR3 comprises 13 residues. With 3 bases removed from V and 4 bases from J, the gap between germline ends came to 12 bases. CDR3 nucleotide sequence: TGCAGTGCTAGTAGGGAGGAAGGCTATGGCTACACCTTC. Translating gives CSASREEGYGYTF.